This is a list of T cell receptor beta chains from one sample in a study of T cell changes during pregnancy in multiple sclerosis. The data were produced by immunoSEQ multiplex PCR, yet TCRdb's version contains in-frame clones alone and is incomplete. In the table there are 40,000 to 60,000 clones, approximately 92% of which are singletons. Sequencing was performed on CD4+ T cells from peripheral blood mononuclear cells, taken in the third trimester of pregnancy. The receptors come from a female donor with multiple sclerosis, enrolled in a pregnancy study. The CDR3 runs from the conserved cysteine through the conserved F or W. A D gene is named only where the DNA matches it firmly. Some rows have no size entry. The others give once, few or many, or a class for an expanded clone.

J gene: TRBJ2-5
clone size: -
D gene: TRBD1
V gene: TRBV27
CDR3 protein: CASSFRKSGTGGLETQYF
CDR3 DNA: TGTGCCAGCAGTTTCCGGAAGTCCGGGACAGGGGGTTTAGAGACCCAGTACTTC

J gene: TRBJ1-2
clone size: -
D gene: -
V gene: TRBV5-6
CDR3 protein: CASSYGGVVANYGYTF
CDR3 DNA: TGTGCCAGCAGCTACGGAGGGGTCGTGGCTAACTATGGCTACACCTTC

J gene: TRBJ2-1
clone size: -
D gene: -
V gene: TRBV20-1
CDR3 protein: CSARIYNEQFF
CDR3 DNA: TGCAGTGCTAGAATATACAATGAGCAGTTCTTC

J gene: TRBJ2-3
clone size: -
D gene: TRBD1
V gene: TRBV30
CDR3 protein: CASQGARTDTQYF
CDR3 DNA: TGTGCCTCCCAGGGGGCTCGGACAGATACGCAGTATTTT

J gene: TRBJ2-5
clone size: -
D gene: TRBD2
V gene: TRBV10-3
CDR3 protein: CAISEKGVAGETQYF
CDR3 DNA: TGTGCCATCAGTGAGAAGGGAGTAGCGGGGGAGACCCAGTACTTC

J gene: TRBJ2-5
clone size: -
D gene: -
V gene: TRBV7-9
CDR3 protein: CASSLGSTVQETQYF
CDR3 DNA: TGTGCCAGCAGCTTAGGGTCGACAGTCCAAGAGACCCAGTACTTC

J gene: TRBJ2-1
clone size: -
D gene: TRBD1
V gene: TRBV29-1
CDR3 protein: CSVDKGAYNEQFF
CDR3 DNA: TGCAGCGTTGATAAGGGGGCTTACAATGAGCAGTTCTTC

J gene: TRBJ2-7
clone size: -
D gene: -
V gene: TRBV5-6
CDR3 protein: CASSFPRDSPYEQYF
CDR3 DNA: TGTGCCAGCAGCTTCCCGCGGGACAGTCCCTACGAGCAGTACTTC

J gene: TRBJ2-7
clone size: few
D gene: TRBD2
V gene: TRBV19
CDR3 protein: CASSTNLAGGAEQYF
CDR3 DNA: TGTGCCAGTAGTACCAACCTAGCGGGTGGTGCCGAGCAGTACTTC

J gene: TRBJ2-4
clone size: -
D gene: -
V gene: TRBV14
CDR3 protein: CASSQAQTIAKNIQYF
CDR3 DNA: TGTGCCAGCAGCCAAGCCCAGACAATAGCCAAAAACATTCAGTACTTC

J gene: TRBJ2-3
clone size: -
D gene: TRBD2
V gene: TRBV19
CDR3 protein: CATRLIAGGGNTQYF
CDR3 DNA: TGTGCGACCCGACTCATAGCGGGAGGGGGGAATACGCAGTATTTT

J gene: TRBJ2-1
clone size: -
D gene: -
V gene: TRBV28
CDR3 protein: CASSYGGSSYNEQFF
CDR3 DNA: TGTGCCAGCAGTTACGGGGGAAGCTCCTACAATGAGCAGTTCTTC

J gene: TRBJ1-2
clone size: -
D gene: -
V gene: TRBV10-3
CDR3 protein: CATETGNYGYTF
CDR3 DNA: TGTGCCACCGAAACAGGAAACTATGGCTACACCTTC

J gene: TRBJ2-2
clone size: -
D gene: TRBD2
V gene: TRBV11-2
CDR3 protein: CASSPGTSGSRTGELFF
CDR3 DNA: TGTGCCAGCAGCCCGGGGACTAGCGGGAGTCGCACCGGGGAGCTGTTTTTT

J gene: TRBJ2-3
clone size: -
D gene: TRBD2
V gene: TRBV28
CDR3 protein: CASSLPGLAFDTQYF
CDR3 DNA: TGTGCCAGCAGTTTACCGGGACTAGCCTTTGATACGCAGTATTTT

J gene: TRBJ1-4
clone size: -
D gene: -
V gene: TRBV4-1
CDR3 protein: CASSQGQTNEKLFF
CDR3 DNA: TGCGCCAGCAGCCAAGGACAGACGAATGAAAAACTGTTTTTT

J gene: TRBJ1-4
clone size: -
D gene: TRBD1
V gene: TRBV11-1
CDR3 protein: CASSSTGQPNEKLFF
CDR3 DNA: TGTGCCAGCAGCTCGACGGGACAGCCTAATGAAAAACTGTTTTTT

J gene: TRBJ1-1
clone size: -
D gene: TRBD1
V gene: TRBV27
CDR3 protein: CASRSSGQGDTEAFF
CDR3 DNA: TGTGCCAGCAGGTCCTCGGGACAGGGGGACACTGAAGCTTTCTTT

J gene: TRBJ2-7
clone size: -
D gene: -
V gene: TRBV7-2
CDR3 protein: CASSQGGPTEQYF
CDR3 DNA: TGTGCCAGCAGCCAAGGGGGTCCAACTGAGCAGTACTTC

J gene: TRBJ1-4
clone size: -
D gene: -
V gene: TRBV28
CDR3 protein: CASVAREEKLFF
CDR3 DNA: TGTGCCAGCGTTGCGCGAGAGGAAAAACTGTTTTTT

J gene: TRBJ1-5
clone size: -
D gene: TRBD1
V gene: TRBV6-4
CDR3 protein: CASTRRQGSCQPQHF
CDR3 DNA: TGTGCCAGCACCCGTAGACAGGGAAGTTGTCAGCCCCAGCATTTT

J gene: TRBJ2-1
clone size: -
D gene: -
V gene: TRBV28
CDR3 protein: CASSLVGGRQFF
CDR3 DNA: TGTGCCAGCAGTTTAGTTGGAGGGAGACAGTTCTTC

J gene: TRBJ2-7
clone size: few
D gene: TRBD1
V gene: TRBV6-1
CDR3 protein: CASSKGVGTGTFEQYF
CDR3 DNA: TGTGCCAGCAGTAAAGGGGTGGGGACAGGGACGTTCGAGCAGTACTTC

J gene: TRBJ1-5
clone size: -
D gene: -
V gene: TRBV5-8
CDR3 protein: CASSLGQGSNQPQHF
CDR3 DNA: TGTGCCAGCAGCTTGGGGCAGGGTAGCAATCAGCCCCAGCATTTT

J gene: TRBJ2-7
clone size: -
D gene: -
V gene: TRBV20-1
CDR3 protein: CSASQGDEQYF
CDR3 DNA: TGCAGTGCCTCACAGGGAGACGAGCAGTACTTC

J gene: TRBJ1-2
clone size: -
D gene: -
V gene: TRBV28
CDR3 protein: CASTHQGPPTRSYTF
CDR3 DNA: TGTGCCAGCACCCACCAGGGTCCTCCAACCAGGAGCTACACCTTC